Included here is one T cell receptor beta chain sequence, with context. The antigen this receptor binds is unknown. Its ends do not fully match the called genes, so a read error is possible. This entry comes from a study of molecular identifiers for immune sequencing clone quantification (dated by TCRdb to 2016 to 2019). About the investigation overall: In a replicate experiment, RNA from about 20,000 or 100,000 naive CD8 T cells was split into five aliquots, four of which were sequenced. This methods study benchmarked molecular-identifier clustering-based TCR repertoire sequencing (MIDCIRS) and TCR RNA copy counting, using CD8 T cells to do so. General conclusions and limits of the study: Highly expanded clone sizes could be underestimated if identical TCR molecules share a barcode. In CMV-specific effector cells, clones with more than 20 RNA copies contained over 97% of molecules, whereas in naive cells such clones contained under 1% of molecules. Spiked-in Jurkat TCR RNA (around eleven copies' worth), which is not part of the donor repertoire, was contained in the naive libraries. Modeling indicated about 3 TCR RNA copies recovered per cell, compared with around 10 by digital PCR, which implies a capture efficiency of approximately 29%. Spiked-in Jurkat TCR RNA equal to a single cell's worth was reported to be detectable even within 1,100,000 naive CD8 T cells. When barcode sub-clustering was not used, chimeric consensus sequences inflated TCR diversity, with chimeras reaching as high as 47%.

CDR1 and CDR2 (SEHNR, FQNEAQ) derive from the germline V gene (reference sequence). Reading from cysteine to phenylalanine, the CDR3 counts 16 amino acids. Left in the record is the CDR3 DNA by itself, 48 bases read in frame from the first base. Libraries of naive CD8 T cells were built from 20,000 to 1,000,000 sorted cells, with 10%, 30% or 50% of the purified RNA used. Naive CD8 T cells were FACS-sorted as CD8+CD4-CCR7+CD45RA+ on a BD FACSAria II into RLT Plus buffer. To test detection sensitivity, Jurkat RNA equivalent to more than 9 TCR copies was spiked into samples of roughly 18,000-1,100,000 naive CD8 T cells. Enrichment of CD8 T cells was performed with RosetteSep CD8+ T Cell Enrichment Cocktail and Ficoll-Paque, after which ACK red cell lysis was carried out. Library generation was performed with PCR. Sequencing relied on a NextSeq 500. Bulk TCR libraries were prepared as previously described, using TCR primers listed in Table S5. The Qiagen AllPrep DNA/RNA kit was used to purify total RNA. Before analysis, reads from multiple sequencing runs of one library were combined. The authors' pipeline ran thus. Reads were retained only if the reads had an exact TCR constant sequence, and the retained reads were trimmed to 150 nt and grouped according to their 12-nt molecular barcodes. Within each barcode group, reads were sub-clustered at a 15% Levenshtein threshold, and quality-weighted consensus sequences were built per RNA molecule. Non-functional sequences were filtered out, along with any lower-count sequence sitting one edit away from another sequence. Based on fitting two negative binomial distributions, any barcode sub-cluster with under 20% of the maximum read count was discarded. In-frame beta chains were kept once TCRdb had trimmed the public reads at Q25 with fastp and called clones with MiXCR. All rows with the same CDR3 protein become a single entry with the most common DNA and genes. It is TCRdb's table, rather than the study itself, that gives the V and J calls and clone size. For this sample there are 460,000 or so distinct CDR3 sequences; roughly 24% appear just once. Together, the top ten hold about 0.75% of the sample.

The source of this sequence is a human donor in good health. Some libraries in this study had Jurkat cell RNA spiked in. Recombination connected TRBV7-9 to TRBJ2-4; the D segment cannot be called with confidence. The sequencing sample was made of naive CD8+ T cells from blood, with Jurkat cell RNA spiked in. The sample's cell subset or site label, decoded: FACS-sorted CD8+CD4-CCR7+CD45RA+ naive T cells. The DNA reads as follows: TGTGCCAGCAGCCCCCGACCTCAATTGGCCAAAAACGTTCAGTACTTC. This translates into CASSPRPQLAKNVQYF.